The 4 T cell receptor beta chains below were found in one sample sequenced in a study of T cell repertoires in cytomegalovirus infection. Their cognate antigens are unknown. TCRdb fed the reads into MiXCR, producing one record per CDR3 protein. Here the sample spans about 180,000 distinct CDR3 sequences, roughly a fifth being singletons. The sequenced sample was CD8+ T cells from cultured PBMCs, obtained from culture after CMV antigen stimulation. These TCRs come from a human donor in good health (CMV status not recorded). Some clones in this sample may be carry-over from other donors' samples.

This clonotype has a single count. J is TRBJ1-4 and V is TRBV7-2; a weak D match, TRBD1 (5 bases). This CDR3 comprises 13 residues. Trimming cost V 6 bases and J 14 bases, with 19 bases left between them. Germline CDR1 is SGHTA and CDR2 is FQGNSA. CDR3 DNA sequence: TGTGCCAGCAGTATAGGGGCGGACGGTGCTCTGTTTTTT. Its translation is CASSIGADGALFF.

For the CDR3, the DNA is TGCGCCAGCAGCCAGGTCTCGGACAGGCTAAATGAAGCTTTCTTT. Residues: CASSQVSDRLNEAFF. The rearrangement uses TRBV4-1 and TRBJ1-1; 7 bases agree with TRBD1. CDR3 length equals 15 residues. J gave up 7 bases and V 3 bases, and 11 bases lay outside the gene matches. CDR1 is MGHRA, CDR2 YSYEKL, per germline.

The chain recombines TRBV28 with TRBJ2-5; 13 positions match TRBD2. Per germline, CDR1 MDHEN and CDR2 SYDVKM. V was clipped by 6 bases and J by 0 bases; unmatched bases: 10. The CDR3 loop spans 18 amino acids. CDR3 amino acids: CASSTGLAGASYQETQYF. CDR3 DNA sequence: TGTGCCAGCAGCACAGGACTAGCGGGGGCCTCGTACCAAGAGACCCAGTACTTC. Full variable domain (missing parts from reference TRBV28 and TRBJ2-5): DVKVTQSSRYLVKRTGEKVFLECVQDMDHENMFWYRQDPGLGLRLIYFSYDVKMKEKGDIPEGYSVSREKKERFSLILESASTNQTSMYLCASSTGLAGASYQETQYFGPGTRLLVL.

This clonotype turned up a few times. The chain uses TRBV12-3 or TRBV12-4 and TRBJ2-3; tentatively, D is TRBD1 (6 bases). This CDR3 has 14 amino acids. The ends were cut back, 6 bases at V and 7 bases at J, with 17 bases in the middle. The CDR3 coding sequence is TGTGCCAGCAGCGGACAGACCCCGGCGAATACGCAGTATTTT. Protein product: CASSGQTPANTQYF.